This T cell receptor beta chain was observed in a study of blood T cells in healthy people across ages. General observations from the study: Higher diversity, along with more naive CD4+ cells, distinguished long-lived donors from aged donors.

About this clonotype itself: The antigen remains undetermined.

The germline V gene encodes CDR1 MNHEY and CDR2 SMNVEV (reference sequence). The CDR3 contains 15 residues. The trim removed 6 bases at V and 5 bases at J, leaving 4 bases unmatched. Extracted total RNA amounted to at least 6 micrograms for each sample. Primed by a sample-barcoded 5' primer and a J-beta primer mix, a second PCR proceeded for roughly 6 to 12 cycles. Using its own MiXCR run on the 5' RACE reads, TCRdb lists one record per CDR3 protein. This sample has 1.5 million to 2 million distinct CDR3 sequences, with about 39% found just once. The TCR comes from a human donor in good health. Sequencing input: blood. This sequence joins TRBV27 and TRBJ2-5, with 15 nucleotides matching TRBD2. As DNA, the CDR3 is TGTGCCAGCAGGATGGGGACTAGCGGGGGGGAGACCCAGTACTTC. Encoded protein: CASRMGTSGGETQYF.